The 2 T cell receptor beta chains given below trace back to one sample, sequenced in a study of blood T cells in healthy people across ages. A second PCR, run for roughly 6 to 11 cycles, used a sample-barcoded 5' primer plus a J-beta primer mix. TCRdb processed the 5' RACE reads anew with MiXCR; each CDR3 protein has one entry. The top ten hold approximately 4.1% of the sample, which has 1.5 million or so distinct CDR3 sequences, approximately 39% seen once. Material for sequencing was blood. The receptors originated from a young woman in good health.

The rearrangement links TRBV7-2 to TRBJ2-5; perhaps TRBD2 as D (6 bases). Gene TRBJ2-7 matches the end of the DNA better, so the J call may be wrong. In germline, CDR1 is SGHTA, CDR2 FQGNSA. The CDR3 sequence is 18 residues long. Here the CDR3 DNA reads TGTGCCAGCACCTATCCCGGCCGGACCCGCGGGATCTTTAGCGAGCAGTACTTC. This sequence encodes CASTYPGRTRGIFSEQYF.

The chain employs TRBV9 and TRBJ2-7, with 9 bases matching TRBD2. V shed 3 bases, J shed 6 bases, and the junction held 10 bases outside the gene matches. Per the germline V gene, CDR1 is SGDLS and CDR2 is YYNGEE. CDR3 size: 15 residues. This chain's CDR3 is CASSGSGTSISEQYF. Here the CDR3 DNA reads TGTGCCAGCAGCGGATCCGGGACTAGCATATCCGAGCAGTACTTC.